Listed below are T cell receptor beta chains from one sample, sequenced in a study of T cell changes during pregnancy in multiple sclerosis. The protocol was immunoSEQ multiplex PCR, while the TCRdb copy is restricted to in-frame clones and leaves out a portion. Found here are around 56,000 clones, about nine tenths of them singletons; the top ten hold 2.2%. The sequencing used peripheral blood, collected in the first trimester of pregnancy. The receptors were gathered from a female donor in good health, enrolled as a control in a pregnancy study. The CDR3 runs from the conserved cysteine through the conserved F or W. The order of the fields is J gene, clone size, D gene, CDR3 length, V gene, CDR3 protein, CDR3 DNA. A D gene is named only where the DNA matches it firmly. Expanded clones are given a class, and other clones once, few, many or no size at all.

>TRBJ2-1|NA|NA|14|TRBV27
CASSPWAGMNEQFF
TGTGCCAGCAGTCCCTGGGCGGGGATGAATGAGCAGTTCTTC
>TRBJ1-6|few|NA|17|TRBV7-6
CASSLEFRVSYNSPLHF
TGTGCCAGCAGCTTAGAATTCAGGGTGTCCTATAATTCACCCCTCCACTTT
>TRBJ1-5|NA|NA|13|TRBV7-9
CASSLVGDQPQHF
TGTGCCAGCAGCTTAGTAGGGGATCAGCCCCAGCATTTT
>TRBJ1-1|NA|TRBD1|16|TRBV30
CAWSRVQGALATEAFF
TGTGCCTGGAGTAGGGTCCAGGGGGCCTTGGCCACTGAAGCTTTCTTT
>TRBJ1-5|NA|NA|12|TRBV19
CASSISSQPQHF
TGTGCCAGTAGTATTTCTAGTCAGCCCCAGCATTTT
>TRBJ1-1|NA|TRBD1|16|TRBV19
CASRLGQGGPNTEAFF
TGTGCCAGTAGGCTCGGACAGGGGGGCCCGAACACTGAAGCTTTCTTT
>TRBJ1-2|NA|NA|12|TRBV28
CASSPSGYGYTF
TGTGCCAGCAGTCCCTCGGGCTATGGCTACACCTTC
>TRBJ1-1|NA|TRBD1|12|TRBV6-1
CASSEITGVAFF
TGTGCCAGCAGTGAAATAACAGGGGTTGCTTTCTTT
>TRBJ1-4|NA|NA|16|TRBV6-4
CASSDSSGERAEKLFF
TGTGCCAGCAGTGACTCCTCAGGGGAGAGGGCCGAAAAACTGTTTTTT
>TRBJ1-5|NA|NA|14|TRBV5-8
CASSVHDSNQPQHF
TGTGCCAGCAGCGTACACGATAGCAATCAGCCCCAGCATTTT
>TRBJ2-7|NA|TRBD2|14|TRBV7-3
CASSLGRGGYEQYF
TGTGCCAGCAGCTTAGGGCGGGGGGGCTACGAGCAGTACTTC
>TRBJ2-7|once|NA|13|TRBV30
CALFGRGSYEQYF
TGTGCCCTCTTTGGCAGGGGATCGTACGAGCAGTACTTC
>TRBJ2-1|once|TRBD1|18|TRBV28
CASSLRSTPGGYYNEQFF
TGTGCCAGCAGTTTGAGAAGTACACCAGGGGGCTATTACAATGAGCAGTTCTTC
>TRBJ1-2|few|NA|11|TRBV30
CAWSVYRGYTF
TGTGCCTGGAGTGTATACAGGGGCTACACCTTC
>TRBJ2-1|NA|TRBD1|14|TRBV7-2
CASSPGDRYNEQFF
TGTGCCAGCAGCCCTGGGGACAGATACAATGAGCAGTTCTTC
>TRBJ2-2|NA|TRBD1|15|TRBV7-9
CASSGGTGNTGELFF
TGTGCCAGCAGCGGGGGGACAGGGAACACCGGGGAGCTGTTTTTT
>TRBJ1-1|NA|NA|15|TRBV19
CASSIDDSQNTEAFF
TGTGCCAGTAGTATAGACGACAGTCAAAACACTGAAGCTTTCTTT
>TRBJ1-6|NA|NA|16|TRBV5-4
CASSSNRAPYNSPLHF
TGTGCCAGCAGCTCCAACAGGGCTCCCTATAATTCACCCCTCCACTTT
>TRBJ2-1|NA|NA|13|TRBV15
CATSGRTRSQQFF
TGTGCCACCAGCGGCCGAACTAGGTCACAGCAGTTCTTC
>TRBJ1-3|NA|TRBD1|15|TRBV5-1
CASSRDRETGNTIYF
TGCGCCAGCAGCCGGGACAGGGAAACTGGAAACACCATATATTTT
>TRBJ2-2|NA|TRBD1|17|TRBV28
CASSVPTGGLNTGELFF
TGTGCCAGCAGTGTCCCGACAGGGGGCCTAAACACCGGGGAGCTGTTTTTT
>TRBJ1-2|NA|TRBD1|14|TRBV28
CASSLPLDRGHYTF
TGTGCCAGCAGTTTACCCCTGGACAGGGGGCACTACACCTTC
>TRBJ2-7|NA|NA|12|TRBV6-1
CASSRDSYEQYF
TGTGCCAGCAGTCGAGACTCCTACGAGCAGTACTTC
>TRBJ2-2|NA|NA|16|TRBV21-1
CASSSPGQGAGGELFF
TGTGCCAGCAGCTCACCGGGACAGGGGGCAGGTGGGGAGCTGTTTTTT
>TRBJ1-1|few|NA|14|TRBV6-5
CASSWTPERTEAFF
TGTGCCAGCAGTTGGACACCGGAAAGAACTGAAGCTTTCTTT
>TRBJ1-2|NA|TRBD1|14|TRBV7-8
CASSLSGQGFGYTF
TGTGCCAGCAGCTTAAGCGGACAGGGATTTGGCTACACCTTC
>TRBJ1-1|few|NA|15|TRBV10-3
CAIKKDRSMNTEAFF
TGTGCCATCAAGAAGGACAGAAGTATGAACACTGAAGCTTTCTTT
>TRBJ2-3|NA|NA|12|TRBV6-6
CASSQDSSEQYF
TGTGCCAGCAGCCAAGACTCCTCAGAGCAGTATTTT
>TRBJ1-1|NA|TRBD1|13|TRBV19
CASGQGGHTEAFF
TGTGCCAGCGGACAGGGCGGTCACACTGAAGCTTTCTTT
>TRBJ2-7|NA|TRBD1|13|TRBV29-1
CSVELQGPHEQYF
TGCAGCGTTGAACTACAGGGGCCCCACGAGCAGTACTTC
>TRBJ2-4|NA|NA|18|TRBV18
CASSPQGSVSLAKNIQYF
TGTGCCAGCTCACCACAGGGGTCGGTAAGCCTAGCCAAAAACATTCAGTACTTC
>TRBJ2-1|NA|NA|16|TRBV5-1
CASSLATHTFPNEQFF
TGCGCCAGCAGCTTGGCGACACATACTTTTCCCAATGAGCAGTTCTTC